These 23 T cell receptor beta chains came from one sample sequenced in a study of persistence of HIV-infected CD4 T cells. Anti-CD3/anti-CD28 beads served as a nonspecific positive control stimulus. Sorting selected CD4+ T cells upregulating both CD40 ligand and CD69. This was the immunoSEQ version 4 assay in survey mode. Here immunoSEQ multiplex PCR was the method, and the copy in TCRdb shows in-frame clones only, minus some. This sample has roughly 45,000 clones, with roughly 90% found just once. Antigens of these TCRs are unknown. Sequencing was performed on CD4+ T cells sorted from PBMCs after approximately 18-hour stimulation, taken from a patient who received antiretroviral therapy. These receptors were taken from an adult man with HIV who was CMV-seropositive.

The rearrangement joins TRBV6-5 to TRBJ1-1, with 11 bases lining up with TRBD1. CDR3 length: 15 amino acids. Trimming removed 6 bases from V and 4 bases from J; junction bases left unmatched: 7. Per germline, CDR1 MNHEY and CDR2 SVGAGI. The CDR3 sequence is CASRRDRGLSTEAFF. The CDR3 DNA reads as TGTGCCAGCAGGCGGGACAGGGGGTTGAGCACTGAAGCTTTCTTT.

V usage is TRBV29-1 and J usage is TRBJ1-5, with D perhaps matching TRBD1 (5 bases). The CDR3 has 13 residues. V was cut by 4 bases and J by 5 bases, with 12 bases left in between. Germline CDR1 is SQVTM and CDR2 is ANQGSEA. The CDR3 region is CSVAQELHQPQHF. CDR3 in DNA: TGCAGCGTTGCACAGGAGCTCCATCAGCCCCAGCATTTT.

V is TRBV28 and J is TRBJ2-4; 7 bases line up with TRBD1. V shed 4 bases, J shed 2 bases, and the junction held 5 bases outside the gene matches. This CDR3 is built from 15 residues. Germline V gene data show CDR1 as MDHEN and CDR2 as SYDVKM. The CDR3 DNA is TGTGCCAGCAGTTCAGGGGGTGTTTCCAAAAACATTCAGTACTTC. Residues: CASSSGGVSKNIQYF.

The chain links TRBV2 to TRBJ1-5, with TRBD1 as a possible D gene (5 bases). The length of the CDR3 is 15 residues. V was cut by 8 bases and J by 6 bases, with 20 bases left in between. Germline V lookup: CDR1 SNHLY, CDR2 FYNNEI. CDR3 nucleotides: TGTGCCAGCGGCAGGGACCTAGTTGCTGGTCAGCCCCAGCATTTT. Translated: CASGRDLVAGQPQHF.

The rearrangement joins TRBV25-1 to TRBJ1-6; weak D call: TRBD1 (6 bases). The V and J ends lost 3 bases and 10 bases respectively, with 13 bases between them. Germline V gene lookup returns CDR1 MGHDK and CDR2 SYGVNS. The CDR3 sequence is 14 residues long. CDR3 sequence (DNA): TGTGCCAGCAGTGATAAAGGACAGATATCACCCCTCCACTTT. Encoded protein: CASSDKGQISPLHF.

The chain recombines TRBV11-2 with TRBJ1-2; tentative D call: TRBD1 (5 bases). CDR1 and CDR2 from the germline V gene are SGHAT and FQNNGV. V lost 5 bases and J lost 6, with 13 bases in between. The CDR3 is made up of 13 amino acids. This chain's CDR3 is CASSADVRDGYTF. The CDR3 nucleotides are TGTGCCAGCAGCGCGGACGTCAGGGATGGCTACACCTTC.

The chain employs TRBV7-2 and TRBJ1-6, with 7 positions matching TRBD1. After removal of 4 bases from V and 7 bases from J, the junction contained 13 bases not matched to a gene. CDR3 size: 17 residues. Germline assignment: CDR1 SGHTA and CDR2 FQGNSA. The CDR3 DNA reads TGTGCCAGCAGCTCCCCACGGACAGGCAATTCAAATTCACCCCTCCACTTT. Translating gives CASSSPRTGNSNSPLHF. The whole variable domain, remainder taken from reference TRBV7-2 and TRBJ1-6, is GAGVSQSPSNKVTEKGKDVELRCDPISGHTALYWYRQSLGQGLEFLIYFQGNSAPDKSGLPSDRFSAERTGGSVSTLTIQRTQQEDSAVYLCASSSPRTGNSNSPLHFGNGTRLTVT.

V and J are TRBV19 and TRBJ1-2; D may be TRBD1 (6 bases). The germline V gene has CDR1 LNHDA and CDR2 SQIVND (reference sequence). V shed 5 bases and J shed 0 bases, with 16 bases lying between them. The CDR3 sequence is 16 residues long. The CDR3 region has the DNA TGTGCCAGTAGTGGCAGGGGTATGGGGGCTAACTATGGCTACACCTTC. This translates into CASSGRGMGANYGYTF.

The rearrangement joins TRBV6-6 to TRBJ1-1; 7 nucleotides align to TRBD1. The CDR3 sequence is 14 residues long. V dropped 6 bases and J dropped 7; count of bases not matched to a gene: 11. Germline CDR1 reads MNHNY; CDR2 reads SVGAGI (reference sequence). DNA of the CDR3: TGTGCCAGCAGCCCCCACCAGGGGGAAGGTGAAGCTTTCTTT. It is translated as CASSPHQGEGEAFF.

The chain links TRBV19 to TRBJ1-2; unclear D gene. V gave up 6 bases and J gave up 3 bases, with 11 bases separating them. The CDR3 sequence is 13 residues long. The germline V gene has CDR1 LNHDA and CDR2 SQIVND (reference sequence). CDR3 DNA sequence: TGTGCCAGTAGAGGAGTTTATGACTATGGCTACACCTTC. Encoded protein: CASRGVYDYGYTF.

The rearrangement joins TRBV27 to TRBJ2-2, with D perhaps matching TRBD2 (5 bases). Germline lookup yields CDR1 MNHEY and CDR2 SMNVEV (reference sequence). V gave up 6 bases and J gave up 0 bases, with 8 bases separating them. The CDR3 consists of 14 residues. The chain's CDR3 is CASRGLSNTGELFF. As DNA, the CDR3 is TGTGCCAGCAGAGGACTTTCGAACACCGGGGAGCTGTTTTTT.

V usage is TRBV6-1 and J usage is TRBJ1-5, with D uncertain. The CDR3 runs to 16 residues. Germline assignment: CDR1 MNHNS and CDR2 SASEGT. V gave up 4 bases and J gave up 7 bases, with 20 bases separating them. In nucleotides, the CDR3 is TGTGCCAGCAGTGGGGGAGGCAGGCTAGGATCCCAGCCCCAGCATTTT. Protein product: CASSGGGRLGSQPQHF.

This chain uses TRBV19 with TRBJ2-3; TRBD1 might be the D (8 bases). Trimming took 9 bases from V and 3 from J, leaving 19 bases between them. From germline, CDR1 is LNHDA and CDR2 SQIVND (reference sequence). The CDR3 is made up of 15 amino acids. The DNA of the CDR3 is TGTGCCAGCCACAGGGGGGGCGGGGGAACAGATACGCAGTATTTT. Amino acid sequence: CASHRGGGGTDTQYF.

This rearrangement joins TRBV30 to TRBJ1-2; D is uncertain. CDR1 and CDR2 (germline): GTSNPN, SVGIG (reference sequence). V was clipped by 0 bases and J by 7 bases, with 9 bases between them. This CDR3 comprises 12 residues. Here the CDR3 DNA reads TGTGCCTGGAGTGTACATGCGGGTGGCTACACCTTC. This gives the protein CAWSVHAGGYTF.

The V gene is TRBV5-1, the J gene TRBJ1-2, with D uncertain. Trimming cost V 0 bases and J 3 bases, with 6 bases left between them. Germline V CDR1 and CDR2: SGHRS, YFSETQ. The CDR3 is 13 amino acids. CDR3 amino acids: CASSLGGDYGYTF. DNA for the CDR3: TGCGCCAGCAGCTTGGGAGGTGACTATGGCTACACCTTC.

The chain uses TRBV5-6 and TRBJ1-2; TRBD1 agrees at 7 bases. In germline, CDR1 is SGHDT, CDR2 YYEEEE. V lost 3 bases and J lost 8; bases outside the gene matches: 4. The CDR3 totals 12 residues. The CDR3 loop is CASSSQGEGYTF. The CDR3 bases are TGTGCCAGCAGCTCCCAGGGGGAAGGCTACACCTTC.

This clone was counted between two and nine times. This sequence joins TRBV18 and TRBJ1-4, with D unclear. V was clipped by 2 bases and J by 12 bases, with 13 bases between them. From germline, CDR1 is KGHSH and CDR2 LQKENI. The CDR3 is made up of 13 amino acids. DNA for the CDR3: TGTGCCAGCTCACCAGGTAGGGCTGGGGAACTGTTTTTT. Translated: CASSPGRAGELFF.

This clone was found once. This chain uses TRBV6-6 with TRBJ1-1; 7 bases map to TRBD1. This CDR3 is built from 16 residues. From germline, CDR1 is MNHNY and CDR2 SVGAGI (reference sequence). Trimming removed 7 bases from V and 6 bases from J; junction bases left unmatched: 17. As DNA, the CDR3 is TGTGCCAGCACTAGTCAGGGACAGTCGGGCAGGGCTGAAGCTTTCTTT. It yields the protein CASTSQGQSGRAEAFF.

This chain connects TRBV10-3 to TRBJ1-4; D remains unclear. CDR1 and CDR2 (germline): ENHRY, SYGVKD. The germline V and J ends were trimmed by 4 bases and 8 bases, with 8 bases remaining between them. The CDR3 loop spans 12 amino acids. CDR3 sequence reads: CAISVDEEKLFF. As DNA, the CDR3 is TGTGCCATCAGTGTTGACGAAGAAAAACTGTTTTTT.

The J gene is TRBJ2-7, the V gene TRBV18; TRBD1 matches 8 bases. The CDR3 consists of 13 residues. In germline, CDR1 is KGHSH, CDR2 LQKENI. V gave up 3 bases and J gave up 6 bases; unmatched junction bases: 4. The CDR3 loop reads CASSPLDRAEQYF. CDR3 nucleotides: TGTGCCAGCTCACCTTTGGACAGGGCCGAGCAGTACTTC.

This rearrangement joins TRBV5-1 to TRBJ2-2, with 10 nucleotides matching TRBD1. The CDR3 runs 17 residues. After removal of 0 bases from V and 3 bases from J, the junction contained 5 bases not matched to a gene. Germline assignment: CDR1 SGHRS and CDR2 YFSETQ. The DNA of the CDR3 is TGCGCCAGCAGCTTGGGGAGCGACAGGGGGCACACCGGGGAGCTGTTTTTT. This codes for CASSLGSDRGHTGELFF. Full variable domain (missing parts from reference TRBV5-1 and TRBJ2-2): KAGVTQTPRYLIKTRGQQVTLSCSPISGHRSVSWYQQTPGQGLQFLFEYFSETQRNKGNFPGRFSGRQFSNSRSEMNVSTLELGDSALYLCASSLGSDRGHTGELFFGEGSRLTVL.

This chain joins TRBV14 and TRBJ2-1, with unresolved D. The CDR3 consists of 18 residues. Germline V gives CDR1 SGHDN, CDR2 FVKESK. V lost 1 base and J lost 6, with 22 bases in between. CDR3 sequence: CASSQGLVSRTPTNEQFF. Written as DNA, the CDR3 is TGTGCCAGCAGCCAAGGTTTAGTTAGTAGAACACCAACCAATGAGCAGTTCTTC.

The chain joins TRBV6-1 to TRBJ2-7; D is unclear. Germline V gives CDR1 MNHNS, CDR2 SASEGT. This CDR3 contains 12 residues. V lost 0 bases and J 6 bases, leaving 6 bases between the germline ends. CDR3 loop: CASSEASFEQYF. The CDR3 DNA follows: TGTGCCAGCAGTGAAGCGTCTTTCGAGCAGTACTTC.